The clone carrying this T cell receptor beta chain showed up many times. Antigen specificity is unknown. The time point: persistent/refractory GD, antithyroid drugs over 5 years with positive TRAb. Isolated PBMC RNA provided the starting material for the TCR library. This entry is derived from a study of regulatory T cells in long-lasting Graves disease. For the study at large: A definition of persistent Graves' disease required over 5 years of antithyroid drugs plus positive TSH receptor antibodies. Findings of the study overall: TCR diversity in persistent Graves' patients was below that of newly diagnosed ones. It was in persistent disease that TRBV28, TRBJ1-2 and TRBJ2-5 were favored.

The CDR3 loop spans 17 amino acids. CDR1 and CDR2 from the germline V gene are LGHDT and YNNKEL (reference sequence). With 1 base removed from V and 6 bases from J, the gap between germline ends came to 22 bases. The TCR beta library used iRepertoire HTBI primers with Arm-PCR amplification of CDR3. TCRdb re-derived calls from the multiplex PCR reads in MiXCR, one entry per CDR3 protein. The sample holds about 400,000 distinct CDR3 sequences, 20% to 25% seen once. The material was peripheral blood mononuclear cells (PBMCs), obtained when the disease was refractory, from a patient treated with antithyroid drugs. This TCR came from a female donor with Graves disease. The V call is TRBV3-1, the J call TRBJ2-7; possibly TRBD2 for D (6 bases). The CDR3 sequence: CASSQGTPIGGTGEQYF. CDR3 in DNA: TGTGCCAGCAGCCAAGGAACCCCGATAGGAGGGACCGGCGAGCAGTACTTC.